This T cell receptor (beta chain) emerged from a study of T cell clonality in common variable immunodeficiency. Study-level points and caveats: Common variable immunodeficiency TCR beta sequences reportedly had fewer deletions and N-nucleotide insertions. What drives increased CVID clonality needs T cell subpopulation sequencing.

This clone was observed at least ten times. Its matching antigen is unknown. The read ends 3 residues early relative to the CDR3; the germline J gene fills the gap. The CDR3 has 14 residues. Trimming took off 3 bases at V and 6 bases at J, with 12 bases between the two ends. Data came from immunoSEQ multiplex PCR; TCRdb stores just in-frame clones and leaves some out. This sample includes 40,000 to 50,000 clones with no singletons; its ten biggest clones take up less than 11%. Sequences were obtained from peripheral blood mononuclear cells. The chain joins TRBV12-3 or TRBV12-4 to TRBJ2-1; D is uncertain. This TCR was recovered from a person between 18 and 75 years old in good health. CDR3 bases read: TGTGCCAGCAGTTTTGAGTACAGTCCCAATGAG. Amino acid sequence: CASSFEYSPNE. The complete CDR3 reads CASSFEYSPNEQFF.